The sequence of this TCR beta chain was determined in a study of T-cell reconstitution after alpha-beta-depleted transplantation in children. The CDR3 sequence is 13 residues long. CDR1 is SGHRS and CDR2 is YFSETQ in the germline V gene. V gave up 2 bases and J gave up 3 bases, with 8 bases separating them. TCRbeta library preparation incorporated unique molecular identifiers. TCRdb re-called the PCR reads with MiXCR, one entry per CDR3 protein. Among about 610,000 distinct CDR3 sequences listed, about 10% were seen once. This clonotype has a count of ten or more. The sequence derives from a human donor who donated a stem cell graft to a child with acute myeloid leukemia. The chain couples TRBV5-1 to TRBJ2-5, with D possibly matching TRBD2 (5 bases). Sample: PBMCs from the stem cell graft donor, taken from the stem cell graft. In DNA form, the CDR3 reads TGCGCCAGCAGCTTTCCCGGGGAAGAGACCCAGTACTTC. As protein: CASSFPGEETQYF.